This T cell receptor (beta chain) emerged from a study of identical twins' blood T cells. The study's findings and limits: Environmental influences on twin similarity could not be excluded. Twins shared more top CDR3 clonotypes than unrelated donors did.

Likely shared infections and vaccines: all three twin pairs were reared together. About this clonotype: Its antigen remains unidentified. This may be a read error: a much more frequent sequence differs by one nucleotide.

TCRdb reprocessed the 5' RACE reads via MiXCR and lists one record per CDR3 protein. Here the sample spans fewer than 450,000 distinct CDR3 sequences, 28% being singletons. Per the germline V gene, CDR1 is SQVTM and CDR2 is ANQGSEA. The CDR3 spans 12 residues. V was shortened by 3 bases and J by 6 bases, with 9 bases between the two germline ends. The sequenced material came from PBMCs. This TCR was sampled from a woman aged 18 to 55 in good health. The V call is TRBV29-1, the J call TRBJ2-1; D is uncertain. The DNA of the CDR3 is TGCAGCGTTGATGTTGGCGTCAATGAGCAGTTCTTC. This codes for CSVDVGVNEQFF.